These 13 T cell receptor beta chains share one sample of origin, sequenced in a study of persistence of HIV-infected CD4 T cells. The libraries were made with immunoSEQ version 4 in survey mode. Only in-frame clones appear in the TCRdb table, and some are missing; sequencing was by immunoSEQ multiplex PCR. The table shows tens of thousands of clones, with about 87% occurring only once. Cells were stimulated nonspecifically with anti-CD3/anti-CD28 magnetic beads. Sorting selected CD4+ T cells upregulating both CD40 ligand and CD69. Antigen specificity for these receptors is unknown. Sequences were derived from CD4+ T cells sorted from PBMCs after roughly 18-hour stimulation, sampled from a patient who received antiretroviral therapy. The receptor source for this set is an adult woman with HIV who was CMV-seropositive.

The rearrangement links TRBV10-1 to TRBJ2-7; possibly TRBD1 for D (6 bases). V lost 4 bases and J 3 bases, leaving 10 bases between the germline ends. Per germline, CDR1 WNHNN and CDR2 SYGVQD (reference sequence). This CDR3 contains 13 residues. This CDR3 is CASSALRGYEQYF. CDR3 coding DNA: TGCGCCAGCAGTGCCCTCAGGGGCTACGAGCAGTACTTC.

The chain links TRBV5-1 to TRBJ2-5; 7 bases fit TRBD2. Germline CDR1 SGHRS, CDR2 YFSETQ. J lost 4 bases, V lost 3 bases, and 12 bases had no gene match. The CDR3 is made up of 16 amino acids. CDR3 sequence (DNA): TGCGCCAGCAGCTCCGTTGGGAGCGGGGTGAGAGAGACCCAGTACTTC. Its protein is CASSSVGSGVRETQYF.

The CDR3 DNA reads TGTGCCAGCAGACAACAGGGTTATAATTCACCCCTCCACTTT. It encodes CASRQQGYNSPLHF. This chain links TRBV14 with TRBJ1-6, with a weak D call TRBD1 (6 bases). The CDR3 runs to 14 residues. V lost 6 bases to trimming and J lost 4 bases, with 10 bases between them. The V gene's germline CDR1 is SGHDN and CDR2 FVKESK.

V gene TRBV10-2 combines with J gene TRBJ2-1; D is undetermined. Germline assignment: CDR1 WSHSY and CDR2 SAAADI. This CDR3 is built from 14 residues. Trimming took 4 bases from V and 0 from J, leaving 7 bases between them. CDR3 coding DNA: TGCGCCAGCAGTGTAATATCCTCCTACAATGAGCAGTTCTTC. Translating gives CASSVISSYNEQFF.

The rearrangement links TRBV7-8 to TRBJ2-3, with 9 bases lining up with TRBD1. In germline, CDR1 is SGHVS, CDR2 FQNEAQ. This CDR3 has 15 residues. V lost 5 bases and J lost 3; bases outside the gene matches: 6. CDR3: CASSPRTGETDTQYF. The CDR3 DNA sequence: TGTGCCAGCAGCCCGAGGACAGGGGAAACAGATACGCAGTATTTT.

The chain links TRBV6-5 to TRBJ2-7; D gene unclear. The CDR3 loop spans 16 amino acids. The V gene's germline CDR1 is MNHEY and CDR2 SVGAGI. Trimming removed 2 bases from V and 2 bases from J, with 16 bases in between. This chain's CDR3 is CASSYASMSLPYEQYF. The CDR3 region has the DNA TGTGCCAGCAGTTACGCGTCTATGAGCTTACCCTACGAGCAGTACTTC.

The chain joins TRBV3-1 (or the pseudogene TRBV3-2) to TRBJ2-2; D might be TRBD1 (6 bases). Germline CDR1 and CDR2: LGHDT and YNNKEL (reference sequence). The CDR3 sequence is 16 residues long. Trimming took 2 bases from V and 5 from J, leaving 15 bases between them. The DNA of the CDR3 is TGTGCCAGCAGCCAACTCGGCAGGGGAGCGACCGGGGAGCTGTTTTTT. Translated, it gives CASSQLGRGATGELFF.

This chain uses TRBV4-2 with TRBJ1-4; D uncertain. Trimming took off 7 bases at V and 5 bases at J, with 17 bases between the two ends. This CDR3 contains 15 residues. CDR1 LGHNA and CDR2 YNFKEQ come from the germline V gene. CDR3 residues: CASNTGRAENEKLFF. In DNA form, the CDR3 reads TGTGCCAGCAACACTGGTCGGGCGGAGAATGAAAAACTGTTTTTT.

The genes are TRBV6-5 and TRBJ2-1; D may be TRBD2 (6 bases). This CDR3 comprises 12 residues. The V gene's germline CDR1 is MNHEY and CDR2 SVGAGI. Trimming left V 6 bases short and J 10 bases short, with 13 bases between. The CDR3 reads CASRPRRGEQFF. In DNA, the CDR3 is TGTGCCAGCAGGCCGAGACGGGGGGAGCAGTTCTTC.

The chain carries TRBV5-1 and TRBJ1-1, with D unresolved. Germline V gene sequence: CDR1 SGHRS, CDR2 YFSETQ. The CDR3 contains 15 residues. Deletions cut 0 bases from V and 6 bases from J, with 15 bases between. The CDR3 reads CASSLGPGAYPEAFF. As DNA, the CDR3 is TGCGCCAGCAGCTTGGGGCCGGGAGCCTACCCTGAAGCTTTCTTT.

The V gene is TRBV18, the J gene TRBJ2-7; D possibly corresponds to TRBD2 (6 bases). CDR1 is KGHSH, CDR2 LQKENI, per germline. This CDR3 spans 12 amino acids. The germline V and J ends were trimmed by 6 bases and 3 bases, with 9 bases remaining between them. The CDR3 region is CASSVGGYEQYF. The CDR3 coding sequence is TGTGCCAGCTCCGTGGGAGGCTACGAGCAGTACTTC.

The chain joins TRBV30 to TRBJ2-7; the match to TRBD1 covers 8 bases. This CDR3 is built from 16 residues. The trim removed 5 bases at V and 6 bases at J, leaving 18 bases unmatched. CDR1 is GTSNPN, CDR2 SVGIG, per germline (reference sequence). CDR3 region: CAWGETLTTGAAEQYF. Written as DNA, the CDR3 is TGTGCCTGGGGGGAAACCCTAACGACAGGGGCTGCCGAGCAGTACTTC.

The chain has TRBV7-6 and TRBJ2-1; D is possibly TRBD1 or TRBD2 (5 bases each). The CDR3 loop spans 16 amino acids. The ends were cut back, 4 bases at V and 0 bases at J, with 13 bases in the middle. Germline values: CDR1 SGHVS, CDR2 FNYEAQ. CDR3 nucleotides: TGTGCCAGCAGCTCCTTGGCAGGGAGCTCCTACAATGAGCAGTTCTTC. The encoded protein is CASSSLAGSSYNEQFF. Combining the CDR3 with reference TRBV7-6 and TRBJ2-1 gives the whole variable domain GAGVSQSPRYKVTKRGQDVALRCDPISGHVSLYWYRQALGQGPEFLTYFNYEAQQDKSGLPNDRFSAERPEGSISTLTIQRTEQRDSAMYRCASSSLAGSSYNEQFFGPGTRLTVL.